Listed below are T cell receptor beta chains from one sample, sequenced in a study of blood T cell repertoires in COVID-19. Here immunoSEQ multiplex PCR was the method, and the copy in TCRdb shows in-frame clones only, minus some. Here the sample spans just over 300,000 clones, approximately 90% being singletons. Sequencing input: PBMCs or T cells enriched from blood (not recorded which). All receptors derive from a woman aged 18-29 years who had recovered from COVID-19. The CDR3 runs from the conserved cysteine through the conserved F or W. The D gene is left open where the match is weak. The size field is filled for only some rows; it gives once, few, many or a size class.

v_call,d_call,clone_size,cdr3_length,j_call,cdr3_aa,cdr3_nt
TRBV11-2,TRBD1,.,14,TRBJ1-1,CASSLASRGVEAFF,TGTGCCAGCAGCTTGGCGTCCAGGGGGGTTGAAGCTTTCTTT
TRBV24-1,TRBD2,.,16,TRBJ2-1,CATSDFSLAGEREQFF,TGTGCCACCAGTGATTTTAGCCTAGCGGGAGAAAGGGAGCAGTTCTTC
TRBV15,.,.,13,TRBJ2-7,CATSRSRTVEQYF,TGTGCCACCAGCAGATCTCGGACAGTAGAGCAGTACTTC
TRBV18,.,.,13,TRBJ1-4,CASSRGSNEKLFF,TGTGCCAGCTCAAGGGGGTCGAATGAAAAACTGTTTTTT
TRBV9,.,.,15,TRBJ2-5,CASSVEGVPRETQYF,TGTGCCAGCAGCGTAGAGGGGGTGCCTCGGGAGACCCAGTACTTC
TRBV5-1,TRBD2,.,16,TRBJ2-2,CASSLLAGGNTGELFF,TGCGCCAGCAGCTTACTAGCGGGGGGGAACACCGGGGAGCTGTTTTTT
TRBV4-1,.,.,14,TRBJ2-3,CASSGGAFSDTQYF,TGCGCCAGCAGCGGGGGGGCCTTTTCAGATACGCAGTATTTT
TRBV6-2/TRBV6-3,.,.,13,TRBJ1-5,CASSNKENQPQHF,TGTGCCAGCAGTAATAAAGAGAATCAGCCCCAGCATTTT
TRBV25-1,TRBD2,.,13,TRBJ2-1,CASSYGTNNEQFF,TGTGCCAGCAGCTACGGGACTAACAATGAGCAGTTCTTC
TRBV19,TRBD1,.,14,TRBJ2-2,CASSGTANTGELFF,TGTGCCAGTAGCGGGACAGCGAACACCGGGGAGCTGTTTTTT
TRBV9,TRBD1,.,17,TRBJ2-3,CASSRDPGQGGTDTQYF,TGTGCCAGCTCACGCGACCCGGGACAGGGGGGCACAGATACGCAGTATTTT
TRBV15,.,once,14,TRBJ1-4,CATSAGLRGEKLFF,TGTGCCACCAGCGCGGGACTCCGCGGTGAAAAACTGTTTTTT
TRBV6-2/TRBV6-3,TRBD1,.,16,TRBJ2-3,CASSTAFRGPSDTQYF,TGTGCCAGCAGCACCGCATTCAGGGGGCCCTCAGATACGCAGTATTTT
TRBV10-3,TRBD2,.,18,TRBJ2-6,CAISGVGREGSGANVLTF,TGTGCCATCAGTGGGGTCGGCAGGGAGGGTTCTGGGGCCAACGTCCTGACTTTC
TRBV4-3,TRBD2,.,21,TRBJ2-3,CASSQDLRGGDGVGSTDTQYF,TGCGCCAGCAGCCAGGACCTTCGCGGGGGGGATGGAGTGGGGAGCACAGATACGCAGTATTTT
TRBV28,TRBD1,.,15,TRBJ1-2,CASSPPGTGGWGYTF,TGTGCCAGCAGTCCCCCCGGGACAGGGGGCTGGGGCTACACCTTC
TRBV19,.,.,13,TRBJ2-7,CASSIRDTYEQYF,TGTGCCAGTAGTATTCGGGACACTTACGAGCAGTACTTC
TRBV7-9,TRBD1,.,15,TRBJ2-7,CASSQRGTGAYEQYF,TGTGCCAGCAGTCAACGCGGGACAGGGGCCTACGAGCAGTACTTC
TRBV6-5,TRBD2,.,15,TRBJ2-7,CASSPPRGGEAEQYF,TGTGCCAGCAGTCCCCCTCGGGGAGGGGAGGCCGAGCAGTACTTC
TRBV7-2,.,.,15,TRBJ1-1,CASSLAGARQTEAFF,TGTGCCAGCAGCTTAGCGGGGGCGAGGCAAACTGAAGCTTTCTTT
TRBV29-1,TRBD2,.,11,TRBJ2-7,CSVETRDYQHF,TGCAGCGTTGAGACCCGGGACTACCAACACTTC
TRBV6-5,.,.,13,TRBJ1-3,CASSTRSGNTIYF,TGTGCCAGCAGTACACGCTCTGGAAACACCATATATTTT
TRBV7-9,TRBD1,.,16,TRBJ1-4,CASSLGGTGVGEKLFF,TGTGCCAGCAGCCTCGGCGGGACAGGGGTGGGAGAAAAACTGTTTTTT
TRBV7-2,TRBD1,.,14,TRBJ2-2,CASLPGQGTGELFF,TGTGCCAGCTTACCGGGACAGGGAACCGGGGAGCTGTTTTTT
TRBV7-3,.,.,14,TRBJ2-7,CASSFSQGSYEQYF,TGTGCCAGCAGCTTCTCACAGGGCTCCTACGAGCAGTACTTC
TRBV24-1,TRBD1,.,13,TRBJ2-2,CATSDPDRAELFF,TGTGCCACCAGTGACCCGGACAGGGCTGAGCTGTTTTTT
TRBV12-3/TRBV12-4,.,.,13,TRBJ1-2,CASSLNGNYGYTF,TGTGCCAGCAGTTTAAACGGTAACTATGGCTACACCTTC
TRBV28,.,.,15,TRBJ2-7,CASSLFTGNGDEQYF,TGTGCCAGCAGCTTATTCACAGGGAACGGGGACGAGCAGTACTTC
TRBV28,.,.,15,TRBJ2-7,CASSSTTGRSYEQYF,TGTGCCAGCAGTTCGACGACAGGCCGTTCCTACGAGCAGTACTTC
TRBV29-1,.,few,10,TRBJ1-1,CSAGSREAFF,TGCAGCGCCGGTAGCAGAGAAGCTTTCTTT
TRBV7-2,.,.,15,TRBJ1-6,CASSPLGGLNSPLHF,TGTGCCAGCAGTCCCCTCGGAGGACTTAATTCACCCCTCCACTTT
TRBV5-4,TRBD2,.,16,TRBJ2-3,CASSRGTSGSTDTQYF,TGTGCCAGCAGCCGAGGGACTAGCGGTAGCACAGATACGCAGTATTTT
TRBV19,TRBD1,.,13,TRBJ1-5,CASWDRGHQPQHF,TGTGCCAGTTGGGACAGAGGGCATCAGCCCCAGCATTTT
TRBV30,TRBD1,.,13,TRBJ1-3,CAWAETGGNTIYF,TGTGCCTGGGCGGAGACAGGGGGAAACACCATATATTTT
TRBV27,TRBD1,few,13,TRBJ2-1,CASGQGSVNEQFF,TGTGCCAGCGGACAGGGTAGTGTCAATGAGCAGTTCTTC
TRBV28,.,.,18,TRBJ1-2,CASSLRVAGRAPNYGYTF,TGTGCCAGCAGTTTAAGAGTGGCAGGGCGAGCCCCTAACTATGGCTACACCTTC
TRBV6-5,.,.,13,TRBJ1-1,CASGGADYTEAFF,TGTGCCAGCGGAGGGGCGGATTACACTGAAGCTTTCTTT
TRBV13,TRBD1,once,14,TRBJ1-4,CASSFRQGNEKLFF,TGTGCCAGCAGCTTCCGACAGGGAAATGAAAAACTGTTTTTT
TRBV9,TRBD1,.,14,TRBJ2-7,CASSEGQGAYEQYF,TGTGCCAGCAGCGAAGGACAGGGCGCCTACGAGCAGTACTTC
TRBV18,.,few,13,TRBJ2-7,CASSGDMSYEQYF,TGTGCCAGCTCCGGTGACATGTCCTACGAGCAGTACTTC